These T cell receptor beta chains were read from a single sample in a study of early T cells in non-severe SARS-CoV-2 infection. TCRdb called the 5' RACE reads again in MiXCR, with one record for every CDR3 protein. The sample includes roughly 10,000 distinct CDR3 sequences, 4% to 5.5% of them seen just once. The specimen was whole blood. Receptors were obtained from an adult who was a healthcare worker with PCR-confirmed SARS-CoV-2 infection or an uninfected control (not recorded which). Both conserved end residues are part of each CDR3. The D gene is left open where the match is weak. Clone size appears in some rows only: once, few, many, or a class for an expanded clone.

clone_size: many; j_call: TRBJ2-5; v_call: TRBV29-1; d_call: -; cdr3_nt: TGCAGCGGTGAAGTTGGTGGGACCCAGTACTTC; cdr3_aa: CSGEVGGTQYF
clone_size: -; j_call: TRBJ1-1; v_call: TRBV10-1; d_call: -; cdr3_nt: TGCGCCAGCAGTGAATACAGGGCCGGCACTGAAGCTTTCTTT; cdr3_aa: CASSEYRAGTEAFF
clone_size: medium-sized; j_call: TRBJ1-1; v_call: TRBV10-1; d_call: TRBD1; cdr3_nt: TGCGCCAGCAGGAGAACAGGGGACGGGACTGAAGCTTTCTTT; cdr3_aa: CASRRTGDGTEAFF
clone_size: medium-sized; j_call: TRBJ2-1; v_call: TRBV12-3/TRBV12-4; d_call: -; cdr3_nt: TGTGCCAGCAGTCCCCCCCGCCAGAGCTCCTACAATGAGCAGTTCTTC; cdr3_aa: CASSPPRQSSYNEQFF
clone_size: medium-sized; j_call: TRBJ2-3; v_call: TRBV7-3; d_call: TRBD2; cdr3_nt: TGTGCCAGCAGCCCAGGACTAGCGGGGGGCCCGCAGTATTTT; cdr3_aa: CASSPGLAGGPQYF
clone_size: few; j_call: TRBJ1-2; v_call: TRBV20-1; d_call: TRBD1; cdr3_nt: TGCAGTGCTAGAGATCAGAGTGGGACAGGGGAGTATGGCTACACCTTC; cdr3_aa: CSARDQSGTGEYGYTF
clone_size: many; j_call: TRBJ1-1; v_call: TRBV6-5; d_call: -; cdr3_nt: TGTGCCAGCAGTTACTCCCTAGGAGGTCGAGCGAACACTGAAGCTTTCTTT; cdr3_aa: CASSYSLGGRANTEAFF
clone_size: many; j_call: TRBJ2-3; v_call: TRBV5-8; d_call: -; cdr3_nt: TGTGCCAGCAGCTTGGCAAGAAAACCCACAGATACGCAGTATTTT; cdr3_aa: CASSLARKPTDTQYF
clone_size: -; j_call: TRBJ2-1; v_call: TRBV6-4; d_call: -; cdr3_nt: TGTGCCAGCAGTGACTCAGGGACCTCCTACAATGAGCAGTTCTTC; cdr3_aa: CASSDSGTSYNEQFF
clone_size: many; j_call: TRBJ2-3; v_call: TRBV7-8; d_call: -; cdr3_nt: TGTGCCAGCAGCCCTAGAGTTCCCCTACCGGTAGGGGATACGCAGTATTTT; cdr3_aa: CASSPRVPLPVGDTQYF
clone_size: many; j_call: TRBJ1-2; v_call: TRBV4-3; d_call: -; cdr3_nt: TGCGCCAGCAGCCAAAGCCAAGCGCCTGAGGCGAACTATGGCTACACCTTC; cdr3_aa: CASSQSQAPEANYGYTF
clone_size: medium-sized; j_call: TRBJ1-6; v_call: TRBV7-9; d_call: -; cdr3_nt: TGTGCCAGCAGCTCCCGCCTGTGGGGGACGAATTCACCCCTCCACTTT; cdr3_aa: CASSSRLWGTNSPLHF
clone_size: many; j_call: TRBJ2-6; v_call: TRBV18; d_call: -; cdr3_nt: TGTGCCAGCTCCTCCGGTGAGGGGATCTCTGGGGCCAACGTCCTGACTTTC; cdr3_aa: CASSSGEGISGANVLTF
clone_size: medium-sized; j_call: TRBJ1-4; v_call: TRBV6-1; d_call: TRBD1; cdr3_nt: TGTGCCAGCACGAAGACAGGGGCAGAAAAACTGTTTTTT; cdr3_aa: CASTKTGAEKLFF
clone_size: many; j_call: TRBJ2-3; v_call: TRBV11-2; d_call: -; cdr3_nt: TGTGCCAGCAGCTTGGACACTTTCGTGACAGATACGCAGTATTTT; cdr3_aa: CASSLDTFVTDTQYF
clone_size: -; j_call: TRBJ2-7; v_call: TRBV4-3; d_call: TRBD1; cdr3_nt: TGCGCCAGCAGCCAAGCCTTGGACAGGACGGGCTACGAGCAGTACTTC; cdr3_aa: CASSQALDRTGYEQYF
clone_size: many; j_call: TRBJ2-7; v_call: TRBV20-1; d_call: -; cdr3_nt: TGCAGTGCTAGACTCCGCGAGGACGGTTGGGGCCCCTACGAGCAGTACTTC; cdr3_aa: CSARLREDGWGPYEQYF
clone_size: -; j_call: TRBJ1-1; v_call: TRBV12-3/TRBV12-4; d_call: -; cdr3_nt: TGTGCCAGCAGTCTCTGGGTCATGAACACTGAAGCTTTCTTT; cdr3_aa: CASSLWVMNTEAFF
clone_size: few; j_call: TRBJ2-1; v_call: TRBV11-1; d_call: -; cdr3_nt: TGTGCCAGCAGCTTAAACCCCAGGAGTGAGCAGTTCTTC; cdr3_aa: CASSLNPRSEQFF
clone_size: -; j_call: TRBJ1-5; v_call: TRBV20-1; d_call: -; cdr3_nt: TGCAGTGCTACCTCTCCGAGTAGTCAGCCCCAGCATTTT; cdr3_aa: CSATSPSSQPQHF
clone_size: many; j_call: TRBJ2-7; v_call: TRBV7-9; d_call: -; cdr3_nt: TGTGCCAGCAACTTTTTGTCAGTCTACGAGCAGTACTTC; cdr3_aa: CASNFLSVYEQYF
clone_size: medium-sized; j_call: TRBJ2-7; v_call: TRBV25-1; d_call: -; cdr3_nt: TGTGCCAGCACCTTGGGGTACGAGCAGTACTTC; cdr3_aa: CASTLGYEQYF